A single sample is the source of the 18 T cell receptor beta chains below, sequenced in a study of prognosis after radiotherapy for stage I lung cancer. Genomic DNA was the source, and TCR beta CDR3 was amplified from it by two-round multiplex PCR. Used in first-round PCR were primers specific to each TRBV and TRBJ gene. TCRdb reanalysed the multiplex PCR reads using MiXCR and keeps one entry per CDR3 protein. Of about 14,000 distinct CDR3 sequences in the sample, 28% were seen once. The sequencing here drew on PBMCs, taken before or after stereotactic body radiation therapy (not recorded which). The receptors stem from a donor aged 50 or older with non-small cell lung cancer.

This clonotype counts as medium-sized. This chain uses TRBV7-3 with TRBJ2-1; TRBD2 matches at 10 bases. The V gene's germline CDR1 is SGHTA and CDR2 FQGTGA. The CDR3 runs to 17 residues. Trimming removed 4 bases from V and 2 bases from J; junction bases left unmatched: 8. This chain's CDR3 is CASSSDYGTSAYNEQFF. The CDR3 DNA sequence: TGTGCCAGCAGCTCCGATTACGGGACTAGCGCCTACAATGAGCAGTTCTTC.

By sample share, this clonotype is medium-sized. V and J are TRBV27 and TRBJ2-1, with TRBD1 as a possible D gene (5 bases). The length of the CDR3 is 13 residues. Trimming took 5 bases from V and 9 from J, leaving 14 bases between them. Germline V gives CDR1 MNHEY, CDR2 SMNVEV (reference sequence). This CDR3 reads CASSNNGASEQFF. The DNA of the CDR3 is TGTGCCAGCAGTAACAATGGGGCCAGTGAGCAGTTCTTC.

Worth noting for this clonotype: A far bigger clonotype differs at one base, so this is likely a read error. J is TRBJ2-7 and V is TRBV30, with no clear D. Germline V lookup: CDR1 GTSNPN, CDR2 SVGIG (reference sequence). The CDR3 is 13 amino acids. V lost 4 bases and J 7 bases, leaving 17 bases between the germline ends. In DNA form, the CDR3 reads TGTGCCTGGAAGGCTTCCTCCTACAATGAGCAGTACTTC. Translation: CAWKASSYNEQYF.

Judged by abundance, this clonotype is medium-sized. The chain links TRBV19 to TRBJ1-2; no firm D call. V dropped 5 bases and J dropped 6 bases, with 7 bases sitting between them. The CDR3 sequence is 11 residues long. Germline V CDR1 and CDR2: LNHDA, SQIVND (reference sequence). CDR3 amino acids: CASSGGHGYTF. The CDR3 coding sequence is TGTGCCAGTAGTGGAGGTCATGGCTACACCTTC.

By proportion, this clonotype is large (0.1 to 1%). The rearrangement joins TRBV24-1 to TRBJ1-2; D remains unclear. Per the germline V gene, CDR1 is KGHDR and CDR2 is SFDVKD. Trimming took off 3 bases at V and 7 bases at J, with 11 bases between the two ends. This CDR3 region has 13 residues. This CDR3 is CATSDDNIRGYTF. The CDR3 region has the DNA TGTGCCACCAGTGATGATAACATACGTGGCTACACCTTC.

In this sample, this clonotype is medium-sized. The V gene is TRBV12-3 or TRBV12-4, the J gene TRBJ1-6, with 10 bases that match TRBD1. The CDR3 has 15 amino acids. V was pared by 6 bases and J by 10 bases, with 9 bases of the junction left unmatched. The CDR3 region is CASSWTGGVRSPLHF. Written as DNA, the CDR3 is TGTGCCAGCAGCTGGACAGGGGGTGTTAGGTCACCCCTCCACTTT.

This clonotype was counted ten times or more. The chain is built from TRBV12-3 or TRBV12-4 and TRBJ2-2; D uncertain. V gave up 7 bases and J gave up 3 bases, with 12 bases separating them. CDR3 length: 14 residues. DNA of the CDR3: TGTGCCAGCACTCTTCGGCGTTACACCGGGGAGCTGTTTTTT. Residues: CASTLRRYTGELFF.

The chain links TRBV28 to TRBJ2-1; the D gene is possibly TRBD1 (8 bases). Germline V CDR1 and CDR2: MDHEN, SYDVKM. The V end lost 3 bases, the J end lost 6 bases, and 12 bases lay between the germline ends. The CDR3 consists of 14 residues. The CDR3 DNA reads TGTGCCAGCAGTTTTACAGGGGGGGGCAATGAGCAGTTCTTC. It specifies CASSFTGGGNEQFF.

This clonotype was detected many times. This sequence joins TRBV6-9 and TRBJ2-7, with 9 nucleotides matching TRBD2. Trimming removed 4 bases from V and 5 bases from J; junction bases left unmatched: 9. The CDR3 length is 15 residues. Looked up from germline, CDR1 is MNHGY and CDR2 is SVAAGI. The CDR3 DNA sequence: TGTGCCAGCAGTTCTCGTTCTAGCGGGGATCACGAGCAGTACTTC. Translated: CASSSRSSGDHEQYF.

The table lists this clonotype with many counts. The chain is built from TRBV29-1 and TRBJ2-1; D is possibly TRBD1 (5 bases). The length of the CDR3 is 14 residues. The V end lost 0 bases, the J end lost 2 bases, and 8 bases lay between the germline ends. The germline gives CDR1 SQVTM, CDR2 ANQGSEA. The CDR3 here is CSVEEADTYNEQFF. The DNA for the CDR3 is TGCAGCGTTGAAGAGGCGGACACCTACAATGAGCAGTTCTTC.

This clonotype is deemed medium-sized. V gene TRBV5-1 combines with J gene TRBJ1-1; TRBD1 is a possible D gene (6 bases). The length of the CDR3 is 15 residues. Germline CDR1 and CDR2: SGHRS and YFSETQ. V was trimmed by 5 bases and J by 0 bases, leaving 14 bases between them. DNA of the CDR3: TGCGCCAGCAGATCAGGGGATGGAATGAACACTGAAGCTTTCTTT. Translating it yields CASRSGDGMNTEAFF.

As regards this clonotype: It differs at one base from a far larger clone, so likely a read error. The chain links TRBV24-1 to TRBJ2-5; 8 nucleotides agree with TRBD2. CDR1 KGHDR and CDR2 SFDVKD come from the germline V gene. CDR3 length equals 16 residues. CDR3 sequence reads: CATSDLREGPYNEQSF. The CDR3 DNA reads TGTGCCACCAGTGATTTACGGGAGGGCCCGTACAATGAGCAGTCCTTC.

This clonotype was recorded at least ten times. The J gene is TRBJ1-1, the V gene TRBV2; D not certain. Looked up from germline, CDR1 is SNHLY and CDR2 is FYNNEI. V gave up 4 bases and J gave up 3 bases, with 12 bases separating them. The CDR3 covers 14 residues. This CDR3 reads CASSAMTGDTEAFF. Here the CDR3 DNA reads TGTGCCAGCAGTGCTATGACGGGAGACACTGAAGCTTTCTTT.

This clonotype is judged medium-sized. The V and J genes are TRBV28 and TRBJ2-1, with 15 bases lining up with TRBD2. V was clipped by 7 bases and J by 10 bases; unmatched bases: 5. Germline loops: CDR1 MDHEN, CDR2 SYDVKM. The CDR3 contains 14 residues. The CDR3 protein is CASNLGLAGGEQFF. CDR3 bases: TGTGCCAGCAACCTGGGACTAGCGGGAGGAGAGCAGTTCTTC.

This chain links TRBV28 with TRBJ1-6; the D is unclear. From germline, CDR1 is MDHEN and CDR2 SYDVKM. V lost 5 bases, J lost 2 bases, and 4 bases lay in between. The CDR3 consists of 13 residues. CDR3 sequence: CASSPPYNSPLHF. CDR3 in DNA: TGTGCCAGCAGTCCCCCCTATAATTCACCCCTCCACTTT. The full variable domain, completed using reference TRBV28 and TRBJ1-6, is DVKVTQSSRYLVKRTGEKVFLECVQDMDHENMFWYRQDPGLGLRLIYFSYDVKMKEKGDIPEGYSVSREKKERFSLILESASTNQTSMYLCASSPPYNSPLHFGNGTRLTVT.

This clonotype was picked up many times. The V gene is TRBV12-3 or TRBV12-4, the J gene TRBJ1-5; no clear D gene. V was pared by 4 bases and J by 7 bases, with 14 bases between. CDR3 length: 14 residues. CDR3 DNA sequence: TGTGCCAGCAGTTCCTTAGTATGGGGACAGCCCCAGCATTTT. This encodes CASSSLVWGQPQHF.

The rearrangement joins TRBV6-2 or TRBV6-3 to TRBJ1-6, with unresolved D. The CDR3 runs to 15 residues. V dropped 1 base and J dropped 14 bases, with 18 bases sitting between them. CDR1 and CDR2 (germline): MNHEY, SVGEGT. The CDR3 reads CASSYYLYGPASLHF. CDR3 DNA sequence: TGTGCCAGCAGTTACTACCTGTATGGGCCGGCTTCCCTCCACTTT.

This clonotype was seen ten or more times. J is TRBJ2-1 and V is TRBV18; 10 bases line up with TRBD1. CDR1 and CDR2 (germline): KGHSH, LQKENI. With V trimmed by 5 bases and J by 0 bases, 7 bases remained unmatched. The CDR3 extends over 17 amino acids. The CDR3 region has the DNA TGTGCCAGCTCAACTAGGACAGGGGGAGGCTCCTACAATGAGCAGTTCTTC. Amino acids: CASSTRTGGGSYNEQFF. Complete variable domain (other parts from reference TRBV18 and TRBJ2-1): NAGVMQNPRHLVRRRGQEARLRCSPMKGHSHVYWYRQLPEEGLKFMVYLQKENIIDESGMPKERFSAEFPKEGPSILRIQQVVRGDSAAYFCASSTRTGGGSYNEQFFGPGTRLTVL.